One and the same sample provided the 5 T cell receptor beta chains below, sequenced in a study of T cells after somatic rescue of genetic block. Measured with immunoSEQ multiplex PCR; TCRdb has only the in-frame clones, and not every one. The table has 110,000 or so clones, 80% to 95% seen once. What was sequenced was peripheral blood mononuclear cells (PBMCs). The receptors were sampled from a woman under 30.

The rearrangement links TRBV27 to TRBJ1-1; D is undetermined. Germline CDR1 MNHEY, CDR2 SMNVEV (reference sequence). Between the trimmed V and J ends, which lost 4 bases and 4 bases, there was a span of 13 bases. The CDR3 sequence is 14 residues long. Here the CDR3 reads CASSSYPTGTEAFF. The CDR3 DNA is TGTGCCAGCAGTTCCTACCCGACGGGCACTGAAGCTTTCTTT.

The rearrangement links TRBV4-3 to TRBJ1-2; no clear D. Germline CDR1 and CDR2: LGHNA and YSLEER. V lost 1 base and J lost 6, with 6 bases in between. This CDR3 spans 12 amino acids. CDR3 coding DNA: TGCGCCAGCAGCCAAGCTGGGGATGGCTACACCTTC. Translating it yields CASSQAGDGYTF.

This clone occurred once. The chain couples TRBV5-4 to TRBJ1-2; 12 bases match TRBD1. After removal of 8 bases from V and 5 bases from J, the junction contained 10 bases not matched to a gene. Looked up from germline, CDR1 is SGHNT and CDR2 is YYREEE (reference sequence). The CDR3 runs 15 residues. CDR3 sequence (DNA): TGTGCCAGTACTCGAAGGGACAGGGGGCATTATGGCTACACCTTC. This encodes CASTRRDRGHYGYTF. Together with reference TRBV5-4 and TRBJ1-2, the CDR3 gives the full variable domain: ETGVTQSPTHLIKTRGQQVTLRCSSQSGHNTVSWYQQALGQGPQFIFQYYREEENGRGNFPPRFSGLQFPNYSSELNVNALELDDSALYLCASTRRDRGHYGYTFGSGTRLTVV.

V is TRBV2 and J is TRBJ1-2; D perhaps matches TRBD1 (5 bases). Trimming shortened V by 6 bases and J by 6 bases, and 14 bases separated the two germline ends. Germline V gene sequence: CDR1 SNHLY, CDR2 FYNNEI. The CDR3 is 13 amino acids. The CDR3 coding sequence is TGTGCCAGCAGCCCCAGGGAGTCCAATGGCTACACCTTC. It yields the protein CASSPRESNGYTF.

This chain uses TRBV5-6 with TRBJ2-7, with D perhaps TRBD1 (6 bases). The V end lost 4 bases, the J end lost 2 bases, and 13 bases lay between the germline ends. CDR3 size: 14 residues. CDR1 SGHDT and CDR2 YYEEEE come from the germline V gene. CDR3 loop: CASSLGQIAYEQYF. Written as DNA, the CDR3 is TGTGCCAGCAGCCTAGGACAGATAGCCTACGAGCAGTACTTC.